This paragraph covers one T cell receptor (beta chain) sequence. TCRdb re-called the 5' RACE reads through MiXCR, storing one row per CDR3 protein. This table holds about 70,000 distinct CDR3 sequences, roughly 5.3% found once. There are 13 residues in the CDR3. The germline CDR1 and CDR2 sequences are SEHNR and FQNEAQ (reference sequence). Germline trimming cut 6 bases from V and 0 bases from J; bases unmatched to any gene: 2. The entry originates in a study of early T cells in non-severe SARS-CoV-2 infection. The source of this sequence is an adult who was a healthcare worker with PCR-confirmed SARS-CoV-2 infection or an uninfected control (not recorded which). The sequenced sample was whole blood, obtained at baseline. This rearrangement joins TRBV7-9 to TRBJ2-7; 7 nucleotides match TRBD1. Here the CDR3 reads CASRQGHSYEQYF. For the CDR3, the DNA is TGTGCCAGCAGACAGGGGCACTCCTACGAGCAGTACTTC.